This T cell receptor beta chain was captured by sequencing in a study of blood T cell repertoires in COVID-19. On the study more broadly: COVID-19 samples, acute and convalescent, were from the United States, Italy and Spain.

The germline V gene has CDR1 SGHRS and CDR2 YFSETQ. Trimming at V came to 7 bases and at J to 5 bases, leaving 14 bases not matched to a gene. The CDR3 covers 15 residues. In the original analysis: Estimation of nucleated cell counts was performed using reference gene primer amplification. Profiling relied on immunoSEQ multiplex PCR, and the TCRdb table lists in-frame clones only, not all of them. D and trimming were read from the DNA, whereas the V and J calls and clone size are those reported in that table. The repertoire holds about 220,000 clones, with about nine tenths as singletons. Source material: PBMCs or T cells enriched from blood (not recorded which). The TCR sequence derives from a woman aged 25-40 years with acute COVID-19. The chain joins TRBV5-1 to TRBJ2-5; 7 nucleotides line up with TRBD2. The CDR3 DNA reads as TGCGCCAGCGGAGGAGGGGCGGGAGTAAGTGAGACCCAGTACTTC. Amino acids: CASGGGAGVSETQYF.